Below are 20 T cell receptor beta chains sequenced from a single sample in a study of T cell responses to AZD1222 COVID-19 vaccine. The method was immunoSEQ multiplex PCR; TCRdb's version includes in-frame clones alone and lacks a portion of them. The top ten hold approximately 3.6% of the sample, which has approximately 150,000 clones, about 92% seen once. Sequencing was performed on peripheral blood, taken 28 days after the second AZD1222 dose. The receptors derive from an adult who received the AZD1222 COVID-19 vaccine.

This chain uses TRBV9 with TRBJ2-5; D is unresolved. The CDR3 has 16 residues. The V gene lost 2 bases and the J gene lost 1 base, with 15 bases spanning the gap. The V gene's germline CDR1 is SGDLS and CDR2 YYNGEE. The CDR3 DNA is TGTGCCAGCAGCGTCGCTGTTGACACGTCCCAAGAGACCCAGTACTTC. Translation gives CASSVAVDTSQETQYF. The entire variable domain, with the rest obtained from reference TRBV9 and TRBJ2-5, is as follows: DSGVTQTPKHLITATGQRVTLRCSPRSGDLSVYWYQQSLDQGLQFLIQYYNGEERAKGNILERFSAQQFPDLHSELNLSSLELGDSALYFCASSVAVDTSQETQYFGPGTRLLVL.

This clone occurred once. The CDR3 sequence is CASRLILAGAGSYNEQFF. The CDR3 region has the DNA TGTGCAAGTCGCTTAATACTAGCGGGAGCCGGTTCCTACAATGAGCAGTTCTTC. The chain joins TRBV12-2 to TRBJ2-1; no DNA check was done on the table's D call, TRBD2. TRBV12-2 is classified as a pseudogene. The CDR3 runs 18 residues.

The rearrangement joins TRBV4-3 to TRBJ2-7; 12 bases line up with TRBD2. Germline V CDR1 and CDR2: LGHNA, YSLEER. V dropped 1 base and J dropped 6; count of bases not matched to a gene: 13. The length of the CDR3 is 18 residues. This CDR3 is CASSQVKRLAGGLGEQYF. DNA of the CDR3: TGCGCCAGCAGCCAAGTGAAGCGGCTAGCGGGAGGGCTGGGCGAGCAGTACTTC.

This clone was recorded only once. This chain joins TRBV5-6 and TRBJ2-5; D unresolved. V was pared by 0 bases and J by 1 base, with 7 bases between. From germline, CDR1 is SGHDT and CDR2 YYEEEE. This CDR3 is built from 14 residues. The chain's CDR3 is CASSLAQLQETQYF. CDR3 nucleotide sequence: TGTGCCAGCAGCTTGGCCCAACTCCAAGAGACCCAGTACTTC.

This chain joins TRBV6-4 and TRBJ1-2, with D maybe TRBD1 (5 bases). CDR3 length: 15 residues. Germline assignment: CDR1 MRHNA and CDR2 SNTAGT. V was pared by 6 bases and J by 4 bases, with 18 bases between. The CDR3 sequence is CASRGRIGRSYGYTF. The CDR3 DNA reads TGTGCCAGCAGGGGACGGATAGGTCGTAGCTATGGCTACACCTTC.

J is TRBJ1-6 and V is TRBV12-5, with D perhaps TRBD1 (5 bases). V lost 0 bases, J lost 6 bases, and 15 bases lay in between. Germline-derived CDR1 and CDR2 are LGHNT and FRNRAP. This CDR3 is built from 17 residues. The CDR3, as DNA: TGTGCTAGTGGTTTGGTACTTGGGGGATTGAGTAATTCACCCCTCCACTTT. Its protein is CASGLVLGGLSNSPLHF. Looking up the rest from reference TRBV12-5 and TRBJ1-6 gives the full variable domain: DARVTQTPRHKVTEMGQEVTMRCQPILGHNTVFWYRQTMMQGLELLAYFRNRAPLDDSGMPKDRFSAEMPDATLATLKIQPSEPRDSAVYFCASGLVLGGLSNSPLHFGNGTRLTVT.

V usage is TRBV30 and J usage is TRBJ1-1, with 7 nucleotides matching TRBD1. With 7 bases clipped from V and 3 bases from J, the junction kept 11 bases outside the gene matches. The CDR3 sequence is 14 residues long. From germline, CDR1 is GTSNPN and CDR2 SVGIG (reference sequence). The CDR3 protein is CASEQGRVDTEAFF. CDR3 coding DNA: TGTGCCTCGGAACAGGGGAGAGTGGACACTGAAGCTTTCTTT.

The chain links TRBV5-5 to TRBJ1-3; TRBD1 aligns across 9 bases. V gave up 4 bases and J gave up 2 bases; unmatched junction bases: 4. The CDR3 sequence is 15 residues long. CDR1 is SGHKS, CDR2 YYEKEE, per germline (reference sequence). The CDR3 sequence is CASSTGTGPGNTIYF. CDR3 nucleotides: TGTGCCAGCAGCACGGGGACAGGGCCTGGAAACACCATATATTTT.

J is TRBJ2-2 and V is TRBV18, with 8 bases that match TRBD1. Germline values: CDR1 KGHSH, CDR2 LQKENI. The J segment lost 6 bases and the V segment lost 4 bases, leaving 4 bases of the junction unmatched. The CDR3 length is 14 residues. The CDR3 coding sequence is TGTGCCAGCTCACAGGACAGGGCCGCCGGGGAGCTGTTTTTT. Its translation is CASSQDRAAGELFF.

The chain couples TRBV14 to TRBJ1-1, with 11 bases fitting TRBD1. The junction had 3 bases not matched to a gene; V was cut back by 1 base and J by 5 bases. Germline CDR1 is SGHDN and CDR2 is FVKESK. The CDR3 sequence is 15 residues long. CDR3 region: CASSQVGTGGTEAFF. DNA of the CDR3: TGTGCCAGCAGCCAAGTCGGGACAGGGGGAACTGAAGCTTTCTTT. The full variable domain, completed using reference TRBV14 and TRBJ1-1, is EAGVTQFPSHSVIEKGQTVTLRCDPISGHDNLYWYRRVMGKEIKFLLHFVKESKQDESGMPNNRFLAERTGGTYSTLKVQPAELEDSGVYFCASSQVGTGGTEAFFGQGTRLTVV.

The chain has TRBV2 and TRBJ1-5; weak D call: TRBD1 (5 bases). V was shortened by 5 bases and J by 0 bases, with 14 bases between the two germline ends. CDR3 length equals 16 residues. Germline CDR1 reads SNHLY; CDR2 reads FYNNEI. The chain's CDR3 is CASSPDRAISNQPQHF. DNA of the CDR3: TGTGCCAGCAGTCCCGACAGAGCAATTAGCAATCAGCCCCAGCATTTT.

The V gene is TRBV11-1, the J gene TRBJ2-7; no definite D call. Looked up from germline, CDR1 is SGHAT and CDR2 is FQDESV (reference sequence). V was clipped by 5 bases and J by 2 bases, with 13 bases between them. The CDR3 is 14 residues long. This CDR3 reads CASSPQTETYEQYF. For the CDR3, the DNA is TGTGCCAGCAGCCCTCAAACGGAAACCTACGAGCAGTACTTC.

The chain recombines TRBV27 with TRBJ1-1; a possible D gene is TRBD1 (5 bases). Germline-derived CDR1 and CDR2 are MNHEY and SMNVEV (reference sequence). V was cut by 4 bases and J by 4 bases, with 16 bases left in between. The CDR3 covers 15 residues. The CDR3 DNA reads as TGTGCCAGCAGTTCCGAACAGGCCGGCGGCACTGAAGCTTTCTTT. This codes for CASSSEQAGGTEAFF.

V gene TRBV10-3 combines with J gene TRBJ1-2; tentatively, D is TRBD1 (5 bases). This CDR3 has 16 amino acids. CDR1 and CDR2 (germline): ENHRY, SYGVKD. The ends were cut back, 0 bases at V and 2 bases at J, with 13 bases in the middle. The CDR3 bases are TGTGCCATCAGTGAGTCGAGGGGACCGTTAAACTATGGCTACACCTTC. Translated, it gives CAISESRGPLNYGYTF.

A few counts support this clone. The chain is built from TRBV18 and TRBJ1-1; no clear D gene. CDR1 and CDR2 (germline): KGHSH, LQKENI. The CDR3 has 15 amino acids. Deletions cut 2 bases from V and 2 bases from J, with 12 bases between. CDR3 in DNA: TGTGCCAGCTCACCAAAGTTTGACGGCAACACTGAAGCTTTCTTT. Residues: CASSPKFDGNTEAFF.

The chain couples TRBV27 to TRBJ2-1; 7 positions match TRBD2. The CDR3 runs 18 residues. Germline CDR1 and CDR2: MNHEY and SMNVEV (reference sequence). V lost 6 bases and J lost 0; bases outside the gene matches: 14. CDR3 coding DNA: TGTGCCAGCAGGATTAGGGCGGGAGCAACCAACTCCTACAATGAGCAGTTCTTC. Translation gives CASRIRAGATNSYNEQFF.

The chain uses TRBV27 and TRBJ1-5; possible D gene TRBD1, 5 bases. Deletions cut 1 base from V and 11 bases from J, with 21 bases between. The germline V gene encodes CDR1 MNHEY and CDR2 SMNVEV (reference sequence). The CDR3 has 16 residues. CDR3 residues: CASSLWGRGIPTAQHF. The CDR3 DNA reads TGTGCCAGCAGTTTATGGGGGAGAGGGATCCCCACGGCCCAGCATTTT.

V and J are TRBV10-2 and TRBJ2-5, with TRBD2 matching over 9 bases. Germline CDR1 and CDR2: WSHSY and SAAADI. There are 13 residues in the CDR3. J lost 2 bases, V lost 8 bases, and 3 bases had no gene match. The CDR3 sequence is CASQGLAQETQYF. For the CDR3, the DNA is TGCGCCAGCCAAGGACTAGCGCAAGAGACCCAGTACTTC.

The genes are TRBV6-5 and TRBJ2-7, with TRBD2 matching 8 bases. Trimming at V came to 6 bases and at J to 7 bases, leaving 11 bases not matched to a gene. The CDR3 runs 14 residues. The germline V gene has CDR1 MNHEY and CDR2 SVGAGI. CDR3 sequence: CASRAGLVSGEQYF. CDR3 coding DNA: TGTGCCAGCAGGGCGGGACTAGTGTCTGGGGAGCAGTACTTC.

As to this clone: An end of the junction differs from the germline gene, which may be a read error. Other DNA sequences from this sample encode an identical CDR3 as well. The chain uses TRBV28 and TRBJ1-3, with 7 bases matching TRBD1. In germline, CDR1 is MDHEN, CDR2 SYDVKM. The CDR3 totals 14 residues. CDR3 region: CASSLTGAGNTIYF. The CDR3 region has the DNA TGTGCCAGCAGTTTAACAGGGGCTGGAAATACCATATATTTT.